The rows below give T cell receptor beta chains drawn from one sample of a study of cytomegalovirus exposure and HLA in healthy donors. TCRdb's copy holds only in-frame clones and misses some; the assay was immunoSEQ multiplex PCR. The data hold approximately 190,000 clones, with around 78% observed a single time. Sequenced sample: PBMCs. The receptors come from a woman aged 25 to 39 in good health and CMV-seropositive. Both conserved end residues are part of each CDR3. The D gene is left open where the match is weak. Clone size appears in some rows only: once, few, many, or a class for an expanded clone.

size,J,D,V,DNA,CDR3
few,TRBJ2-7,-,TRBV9,TGTGCCAGCAGCGAACAGCCGTCGAACGTCCACGAGCAGTACTTC,CASSEQPSNVHEQYF
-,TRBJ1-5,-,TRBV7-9,TGTTCCAGCAGCTTTAATAATCAGCCCCAGCATTTT,CSSSFNNQPQHF
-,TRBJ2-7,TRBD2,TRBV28,TGTGCCAGCAGTTCGATCGGACTAGCGGGGGCTTGGGGGTTCGAGCAGTACTTC,CASSSIGLAGAWGFEQYF
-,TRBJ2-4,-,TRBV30,TGTGCCTGGAGTGTCCAACAGGTAGCCAAAAACATTCAGTACTTC,CAWSVQQVAKNIQYF
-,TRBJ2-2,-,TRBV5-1,TGCGCCAGCAGCTTGGCCGGGACCGGGGAGCTGTTTTTT,CASSLAGTGELFF
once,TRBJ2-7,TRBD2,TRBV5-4,TGTGCCAGCAGCTTGGGACTAGCGGACTACGAGCAGTACTTC,CASSLGLADYEQYF
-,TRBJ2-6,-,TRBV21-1,TGTGCCACTCTACAAGCCTTTAGCGGGCACACCCCTGGGGCCAACGTCCTGACTTTC,CATLQAFSGHTPGANVLTF
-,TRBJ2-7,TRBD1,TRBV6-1,TGTGCCAGCAGTAAAGGACAGGGCCGCTCCTACGAGCAGTACTTC,CASSKGQGRSYEQYF
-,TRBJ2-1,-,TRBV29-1,TGCAGCGTTGGCACAGGGCAGGAGTTCTTC,CSVGTGQEFF
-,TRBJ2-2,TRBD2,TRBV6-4,TGTGCCAGCAGTGCGGCGGGAGGAACCGGGGAGCTGTTTTTT,CASSAAGGTGELFF
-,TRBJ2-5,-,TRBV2,TGTGCCAGCCTCAAGGAGCCCAAAGAGACCCAGTACTTC,CASLKEPKETQYF
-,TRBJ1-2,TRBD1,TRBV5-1,TGCGCCAGCAGCATTGACGGGACAGGGCGGGGTGGCTACACCTTC,CASSIDGTGRGGYTF
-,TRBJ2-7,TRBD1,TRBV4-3,TGCGCCAGCAGCCAAGGACAGGGGGGGTCCTACGAGCAGTACTTC,CASSQGQGGSYEQYF
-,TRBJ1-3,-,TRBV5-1,TGCGCCAGCAGCCCGACAGGCGACTCTGGAAACACCATATATTTT,CASSPTGDSGNTIYF
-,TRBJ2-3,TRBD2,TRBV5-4,TGTGCCAGTGGGACTAGCGTAGGGACGCAGTATTTT,CASGTSVGTQYF
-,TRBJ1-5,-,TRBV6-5,TGTGCCAGCAGTGGGGGGGACCCCCTGAATCAGCCCCAGCATTTT,CASSGGDPLNQPQHF
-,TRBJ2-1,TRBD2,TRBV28,TGTGCCAGCAGCACTCTAGCGGGAGGGTTGAGCTCCTACAATGAGCAGTTCTTC,CASSTLAGGLSSYNEQFF
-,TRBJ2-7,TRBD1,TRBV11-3,TGTGCCAGCAGCCGAGACAGGGGGCGGACCTACGAGCAGTACTTC,CASSRDRGRTYEQYF
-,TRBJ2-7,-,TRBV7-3,TGTGCCAGCAGCTTAAATCAGGGTAGTGAGCAGTACTTC,CASSLNQGSEQYF
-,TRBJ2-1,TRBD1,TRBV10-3,TGTGCCATCAGTGACTCCCGGGACAGGGAACCTGAGCAGTTCTTC,CAISDSRDREPEQFF
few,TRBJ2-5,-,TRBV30,TGTGCCGGAGGACAGTACCAAGAGACCCAGTACTTC,CAGGQYQETQYF
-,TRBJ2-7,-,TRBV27,TGTGCCAGCAGTCCCGACAGGGAGGACGAGCAGTACTTC,CASSPDREDEQYF
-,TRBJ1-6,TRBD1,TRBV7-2,TGTGCCAGCAGCTTAGCACGAGGGACAGTGCTTTCACCCCTCCACTTT,CASSLARGTVLSPLHF